The clone carrying this T cell receptor beta chain was seen a single time. Its target is unknown. These data are taken from a study of cytomegalovirus exposure and HLA in healthy donors. Study outcomes and limitations: Three chains tied to CMV proved CMV antigen-specific in vitro. According to reports, the classifier identified cytomegalovirus status with high specificity and sensitivity. The study listed 164 cytomegalovirus-associated TCR beta chains.

Profiled with immunoSEQ multiplex PCR; TCRdb holds only in-frame clones, not every one. The repertoire holds tens of thousands of clones, with 94% as singletons. Germline V lookup: CDR1 LNHNV, CDR2 YYDKDF (reference sequence). CDR3 length equals 14 residues. V shed 0 bases and J shed 2 bases, with 8 bases lying between them. The specimen sequenced was PBMCs. The TCR comes from a woman aged 18-29 years in good health and CMV-seronegative. The chain uses TRBV15 and TRBJ2-7; D is perhaps TRBD2 (6 bases). This chain's CDR3 is CATSRDGSTYEQYF. The CDR3 DNA is TGTGCCACCAGCAGAGACGGGAGCACCTACGAGCAGTACTTC. Variable domain in full (rest from reference TRBV15 and TRBJ2-7): DAMVIQNPRYQVTQFGKPVTLSCSQTLNHNVMYWYQQKSSQAPKLLFHYYDKDFNNEADTPDNFQSRRPNTSFCFLDIRSPGLGDTAMYLCATSRDGSTYEQYFGPGTRLTVT.